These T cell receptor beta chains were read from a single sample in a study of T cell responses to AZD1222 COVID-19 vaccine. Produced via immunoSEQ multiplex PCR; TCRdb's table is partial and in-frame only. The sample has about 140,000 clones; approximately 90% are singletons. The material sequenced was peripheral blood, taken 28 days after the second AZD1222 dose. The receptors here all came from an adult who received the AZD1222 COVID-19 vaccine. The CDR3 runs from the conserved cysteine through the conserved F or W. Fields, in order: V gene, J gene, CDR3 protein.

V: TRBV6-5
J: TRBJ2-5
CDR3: CASSSLAGGRQETQYF

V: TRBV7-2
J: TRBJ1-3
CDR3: CASSFWSISGNTIYF

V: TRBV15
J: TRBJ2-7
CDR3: CATSRGLAGSREQYF

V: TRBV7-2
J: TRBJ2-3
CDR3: CASSLVVGLRTDTQYF

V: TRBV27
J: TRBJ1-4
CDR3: CASRAGRRIEKLFF

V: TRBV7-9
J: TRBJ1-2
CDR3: CASSLAYAGGGYGYTF

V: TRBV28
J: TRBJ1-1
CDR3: CASSFKNTEAFF

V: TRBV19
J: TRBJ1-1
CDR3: CASKSAPGVTGLNTEAFF

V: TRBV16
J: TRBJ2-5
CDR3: CASSQFLGRFGETQYF

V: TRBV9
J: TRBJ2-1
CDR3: CASSEGLAEQFF

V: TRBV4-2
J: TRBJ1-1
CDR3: CASSQGQNTEAFF

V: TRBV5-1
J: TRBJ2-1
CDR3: CASTAAIGGWSYNEQFF

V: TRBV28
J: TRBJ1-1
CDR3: CASSSAGAEAFF

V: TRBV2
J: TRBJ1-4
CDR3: CASSAPGTVNEKLFF

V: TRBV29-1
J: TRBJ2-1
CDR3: CSVARGSYSYNEQFF

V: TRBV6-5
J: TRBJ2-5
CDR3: CASTRVGEETQYF

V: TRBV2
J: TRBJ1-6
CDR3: CASVTGTENSPLHF

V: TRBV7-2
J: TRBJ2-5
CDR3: CASSPGLAGETQYF

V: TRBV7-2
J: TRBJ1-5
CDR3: CASSIIQGARLVQPQHF

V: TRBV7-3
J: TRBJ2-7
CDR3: CASSPMGTRVEEQYF